One and the same sample provided the 7 T cell receptor beta chains below, sequenced in a study of CD8+ T cells in alopecia areata. Investigators isolated RNA and reverse transcribed it into cDNA to act as the sequencing template. TCRdb's table, derived via immunoSEQ multiplex PCR, lists solely in-frame clones and lacks some. The profile covers roughly 150,000 clones, with roughly 60% appearing a single time and about 4.3% taken by the ten largest. The sample taken for sequencing was CD4+ T cells sorted from blood. All receptors come from a human donor in good health.

V usage is TRBV29-1 and J usage is TRBJ2-1; D gene unclear. The ends were cut back, 4 bases at V and 10 bases at J, with 11 bases in the middle. The germline V gene encodes CDR1 SQVTM and CDR2 ANQGSEA. The CDR3 extends over 11 amino acids. In nucleotides, the CDR3 is TGCAGCGTTGGTAGTGGCAGCGAGCAGTTCTTC. It is translated as CSVGSGSEQFF.

This chain uses TRBV7-9 with TRBJ1-3; D is undetermined. The germline CDR1 and CDR2 sequences are SEHNR and FQNEAQ (reference sequence). V gave up 7 bases and J gave up 9 bases, with 10 bases separating them. The CDR3 extends over 11 amino acids. Here the CDR3 reads CASKGSSTIYF. CDR3 sequence (DNA): TGTGCCAGCAAAGGGTCGTCCACCATATATTTT.

This chain uses TRBV29-1 with TRBJ2-1, with 7 nucleotides matching TRBD2. J lost 4 bases, V lost 5 bases, and 8 bases had no gene match. This CDR3 has 14 amino acids. Germline CDR1 is SQVTM and CDR2 is ANQGSEA. CDR3 amino acids: CSVMNKRDYNEQFF. The CDR3 coding sequence is TGCAGCGTTATGAACAAGCGGGATTACAATGAGCAGTTCTTC.

This clone was seen only a few times. This chain links TRBV29-1 with TRBJ1-2; 7 bases line up with TRBD1. The ends lost 7 bases at V and 1 base at J; junction bases unmatched: 6. Germline loops: CDR1 SQVTM, CDR2 ANQGSEA. CDR3 length: 13 residues. The CDR3 protein is CSAGGTVNYGYTF. The CDR3 DNA sequence: TGCAGCGCCGGGGGGACAGTTAACTATGGCTACACCTTC.

This clone showed up just once. This rearrangement joins TRBV11-1 to TRBJ1-2; no definite D call. V lost 5 bases and J 2 bases, leaving 12 bases between the germline ends. In germline, CDR1 is SGHAT, CDR2 FQDESV (reference sequence). This CDR3 comprises 14 residues. The DNA of the CDR3 is TGTGCCAGCAGCATGGCGGCAGTAAACTATGGCTACACCTTC. Translation: CASSMAAVNYGYTF.

This clone was seen a handful of times. The V and J genes are TRBV23-1 and TRBJ2-3; D remains unclear. TRBV23-1 is an ORF, and what it does is uncertain. Trimming cost V 11 bases and J 1 base, with 19 bases left between them. The CDR3 has 15 amino acids. CDR3 DNA sequence: TGCGCCGACGTTCGTGACGAATATCGCACAGATACGCAGTATTTT. This translates into CADVRDEYRTDTQYF.

The table lists this clone with a few counts. The CDR3, as DNA: TGCGCCAGCAGCTTGGACAGGCTAGCCGCCCTTTCGAAAGAAGAGACCCAGTACTTC. It is translated as CASSLDRLAALSKEETQYF. The V and J genes are TRBV5-1 and TRBJ2-5; D is perhaps TRBD1 or TRBD2 (5 bases each). Trimming stripped 0 bases from V and 3 bases from J, with 24 bases between. This CDR3 has 19 residues. Germline V gene lookup returns CDR1 SGHRS and CDR2 YFSETQ. Based on the CDR3 plus reference TRBV5-1 and TRBJ2-5, the full variable domain is KAGVTQTPRYLIKTRGQQVTLSCSPISGHRSVSWYQQTPGQGLQFLFEYFSETQRNKGNFPGRFSGRQFSNSRSEMNVSTLELGDSALYLCASSLDRLAALSKEETQYFGPGTRLLVL.